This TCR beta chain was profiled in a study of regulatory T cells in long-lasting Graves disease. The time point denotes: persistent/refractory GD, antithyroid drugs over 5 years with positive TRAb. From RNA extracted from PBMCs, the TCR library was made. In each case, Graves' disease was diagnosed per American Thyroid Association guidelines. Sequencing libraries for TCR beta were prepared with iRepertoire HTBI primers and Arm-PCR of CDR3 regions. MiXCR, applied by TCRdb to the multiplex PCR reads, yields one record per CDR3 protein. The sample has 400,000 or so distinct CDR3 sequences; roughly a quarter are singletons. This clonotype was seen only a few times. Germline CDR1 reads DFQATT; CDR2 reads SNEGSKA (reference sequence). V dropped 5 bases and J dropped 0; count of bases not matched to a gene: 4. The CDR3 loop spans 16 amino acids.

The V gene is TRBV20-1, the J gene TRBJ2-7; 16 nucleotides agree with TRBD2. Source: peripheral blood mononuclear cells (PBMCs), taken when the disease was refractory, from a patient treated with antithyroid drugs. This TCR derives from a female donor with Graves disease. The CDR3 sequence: CSAAGLAGGTSYEQYF. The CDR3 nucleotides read TGCAGTGCTGCGGGACTAGCGGGAGGGACCTCCTACGAGCAGTACTTC.